Shown below are 7 T cell receptor beta chains from a single sample sequenced in a study of cytomegalovirus exposure and HLA in healthy donors. PCR primers comprised 60 Vbeta and 13 Jbeta primers. The repertoire was sequenced with immunoSEQ multiplex PCR; TCRdb's copy has only in-frame clones and lacks some. The sample holds about 160,000 clones; around 74% are singletons and the top ten take roughly 1.9%. Sequenced: PBMCs. The receptors derive from a female donor in good health and CMV-seronegative.

This clone was recorded only once. CDR3 loop: CASSPVGGQNYGYTF. CDR3 bases: TGCGCCAGCAGCCCGGTGGGGGGACAGAACTATGGCTACACCTTC. The gene calls are TRBV5-1 and TRBJ1-2; 7 positions match TRBD1. The V and J ends lost 4 bases and 2 bases, in that order; junction bases with no gene match: 8. The germline V gene has CDR1 SGHRS and CDR2 YFSETQ. The CDR3 is 15 residues long.

J is TRBJ1-1 and V is TRBV5-1; 9 positions match TRBD1. The germline V gene has CDR1 SGHRS and CDR2 YFSETQ. V lost 4 bases and J lost 12; bases outside the gene matches: 13. This CDR3 comprises 14 residues. CDR3 amino acids: CASSQGTGRFEPFF. The CDR3 DNA reads TGCGCCAGCAGCCAAGGGACAGGGCGGTTCGAACCTTTCTTT. Full variable domain (rest looked up from reference TRBV5-1 and TRBJ1-1): KAGVTQTPRYLIKTRGQQVTLSCSPISGHRSVSWYQQTPGQGLQFLFEYFSETQRNKGNFPGRFSGRQFSNSRSEMNVSTLELGDSALYLCASSQGTGRFEPFFGQGTRLTVV.

The rearrangement uses TRBV25-1 and TRBJ2-7, with 12 bases matching TRBD2. This CDR3 has 16 amino acids. The V and J ends lost 1 base and 2 bases, in that order; junction bases with no gene match: 3. Germline lookup yields CDR1 MGHDK and CDR2 SYGVNS. This CDR3 reads CASSEWSSGRAYEQYF. The CDR3 DNA sequence: TGTGCCAGCAGTGAATGGTCTAGCGGGAGGGCCTACGAGCAGTACTTC.

This chain uses TRBV11-2 with TRBJ1-2; D might be TRBD1 (5 bases). CDR1 and CDR2 from the germline V gene are SGHAT and FQNNGV. The CDR3 contains 15 residues. V was trimmed by 5 bases and J by 4 bases, leaving 17 bases between them. CDR3 coding DNA: TGTGCCAGCAGCCTAAATTTAGACAGACTCTATGGCTACACCTTC. Protein product: CASSLNLDRLYGYTF.

This clone was observed a single time. V and J are TRBV9 and TRBJ1-1, with 7 bases that match TRBD1. J gave up 0 bases and V 3 bases, and 5 bases lay outside the gene matches. Germline V gene data show CDR1 as SGDLS and CDR2 as YYNGEE. The length of the CDR3 is 15 residues. The CDR3 nucleotides read TGTGCCAGCAGCGCAATGACAGGGCTGAACACTGAAGCTTTCTTT. Translating it yields CASSAMTGLNTEAFF.

J is TRBJ1-1 and V is TRBV7-3, with 7 bases lining up with TRBD1. The V and J ends lost 4 bases and 3 bases, in that order; junction bases with no gene match: 2. CDR3 length equals 13 residues. Germline V gene sequence: CDR1 SGHTA, CDR2 FQGTGA. The CDR3 protein is CASSYTGDTEAFF. The CDR3 region has the DNA TGTGCCAGCAGCTACACAGGGGACACTGAAGCTTTCTTT.

The table lists this clone with a count of one. This sequence joins TRBV25-1 and TRBJ2-1; D possibly corresponds to TRBD2 (6 bases). V was cut by 7 bases and J by 0 bases, with 16 bases left in between. This CDR3 is 16 amino acids long. Germline V gives CDR1 MGHDK, CDR2 SYGVNS. CDR3 sequence reads: CASTSASASSYNEQFF. In nucleotides, the CDR3 is TGTGCCAGCACCTCGGCTAGCGCAAGCTCCTACAATGAGCAGTTCTTC.